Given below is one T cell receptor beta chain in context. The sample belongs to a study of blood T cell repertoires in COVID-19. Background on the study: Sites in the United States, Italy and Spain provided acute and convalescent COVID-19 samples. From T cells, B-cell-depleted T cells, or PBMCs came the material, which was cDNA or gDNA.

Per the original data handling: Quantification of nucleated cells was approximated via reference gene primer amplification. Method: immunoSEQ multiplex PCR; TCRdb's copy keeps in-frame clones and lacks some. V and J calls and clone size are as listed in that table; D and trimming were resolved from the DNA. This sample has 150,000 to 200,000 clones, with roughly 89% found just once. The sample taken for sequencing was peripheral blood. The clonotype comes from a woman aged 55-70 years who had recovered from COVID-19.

CDR3 DNA sequence: TGTGCCAGCAGTGAAGCTGGAAGGGCGGGAGAGACCCAGTACTTC. This gives the protein CASSEAGRAGETQYF. The rearrangement uses TRBV6-1 and TRBJ2-5; TRBD2 might be the D (5 bases). Germline CDR1 reads MNHNS; CDR2 reads SASEGT. The CDR3 is 15 residues long. V was pared by 0 bases and J by 4 bases, with 12 bases between.